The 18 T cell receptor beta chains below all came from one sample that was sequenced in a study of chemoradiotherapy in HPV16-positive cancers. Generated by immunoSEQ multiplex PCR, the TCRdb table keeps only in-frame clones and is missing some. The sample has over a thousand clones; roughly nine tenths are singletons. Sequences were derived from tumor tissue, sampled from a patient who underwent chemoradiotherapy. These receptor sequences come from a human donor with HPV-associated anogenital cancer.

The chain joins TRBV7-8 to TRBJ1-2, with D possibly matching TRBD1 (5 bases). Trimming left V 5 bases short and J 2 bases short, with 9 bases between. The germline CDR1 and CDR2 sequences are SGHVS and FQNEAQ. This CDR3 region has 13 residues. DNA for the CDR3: TGTGCCAGCAGCCCGGACATCAACTATGGCTACACCTTC. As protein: CASSPDINYGYTF. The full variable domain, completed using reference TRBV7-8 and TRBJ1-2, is GAGVSQSPRYKVAKRGQDVALRCDPISGHVSLFWYQQALGQGPEFLTYFQNEAQLDKSGLPSDRFFAERPEGSVSTLKIQRTQQEDSAVYLCASSPDINYGYTFGSGTRLTVV.

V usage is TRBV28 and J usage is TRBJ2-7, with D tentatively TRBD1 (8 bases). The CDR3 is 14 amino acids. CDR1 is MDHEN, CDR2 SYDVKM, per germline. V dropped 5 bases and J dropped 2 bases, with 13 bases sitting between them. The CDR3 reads CASSRGDRTYEQYF. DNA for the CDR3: TGTGCCAGCAGTCGGGGGGACAGGACCTACGAGCAGTACTTC.

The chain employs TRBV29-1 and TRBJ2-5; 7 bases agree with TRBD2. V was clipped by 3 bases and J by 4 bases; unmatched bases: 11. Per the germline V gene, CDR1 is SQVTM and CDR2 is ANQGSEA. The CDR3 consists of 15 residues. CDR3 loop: CSVERGVASGETQYF. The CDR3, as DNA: TGCAGCGTTGAGAGGGGAGTGGCTAGCGGAGAGACCCAGTACTTC.

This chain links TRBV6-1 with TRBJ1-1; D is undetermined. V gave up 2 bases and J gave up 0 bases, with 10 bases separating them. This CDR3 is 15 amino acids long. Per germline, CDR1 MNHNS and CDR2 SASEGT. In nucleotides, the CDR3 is TGTGCCAGCAGTGAATTGGAGTACGTGAACACTGAAGCTTTCTTT. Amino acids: CASSELEYVNTEAFF.

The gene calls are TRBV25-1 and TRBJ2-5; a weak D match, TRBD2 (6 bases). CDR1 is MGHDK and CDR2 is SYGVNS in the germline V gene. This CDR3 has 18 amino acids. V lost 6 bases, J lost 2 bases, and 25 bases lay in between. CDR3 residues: CASSERRGRLAYQETQYF. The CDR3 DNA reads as TGTGCCAGCAGCGAAAGACGGGGCCGGCTAGCGTATCAAGAGACCCAGTACTTC.

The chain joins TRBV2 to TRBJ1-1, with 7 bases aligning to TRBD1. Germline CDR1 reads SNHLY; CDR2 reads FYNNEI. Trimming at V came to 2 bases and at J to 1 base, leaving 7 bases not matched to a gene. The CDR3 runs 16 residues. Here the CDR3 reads CASSERPGQSNTEAFF. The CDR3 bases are TGTGCCAGCAGTGAACGGCCGGGACAGTCGAACACTGAAGCTTTCTTT.

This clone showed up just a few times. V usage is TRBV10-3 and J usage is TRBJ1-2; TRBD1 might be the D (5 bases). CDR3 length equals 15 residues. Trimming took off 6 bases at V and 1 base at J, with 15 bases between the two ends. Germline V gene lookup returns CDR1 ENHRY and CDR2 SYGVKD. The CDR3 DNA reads TGTGCCATCAGATTTGACAGCCGCCTTAACTATGGCTACACCTTC. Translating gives CAIRFDSRLNYGYTF.

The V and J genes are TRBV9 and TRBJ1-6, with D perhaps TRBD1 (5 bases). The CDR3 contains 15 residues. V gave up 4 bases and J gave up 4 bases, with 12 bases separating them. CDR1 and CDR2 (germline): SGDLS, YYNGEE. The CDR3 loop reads CASSPAGGYNSPLHF. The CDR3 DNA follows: TGTGCCAGCAGCCCCGCCGGGGGTTATAATTCACCCCTCCACTTT.

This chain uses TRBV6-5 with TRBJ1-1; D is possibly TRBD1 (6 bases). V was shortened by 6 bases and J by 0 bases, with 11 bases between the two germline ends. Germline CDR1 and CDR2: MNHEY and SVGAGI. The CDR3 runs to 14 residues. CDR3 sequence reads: CASSRQAMNTEAFF. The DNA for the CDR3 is TGTGCCAGCAGCCGACAGGCCATGAACACTGAAGCTTTCTTT.

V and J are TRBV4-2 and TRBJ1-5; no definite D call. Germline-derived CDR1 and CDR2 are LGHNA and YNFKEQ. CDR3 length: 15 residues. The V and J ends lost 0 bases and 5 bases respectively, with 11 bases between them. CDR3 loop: CASSQDGTLYQPQHF. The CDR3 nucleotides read TGTGCCAGCAGCCAAGATGGAACACTCTATCAGCCCCAGCATTTT.

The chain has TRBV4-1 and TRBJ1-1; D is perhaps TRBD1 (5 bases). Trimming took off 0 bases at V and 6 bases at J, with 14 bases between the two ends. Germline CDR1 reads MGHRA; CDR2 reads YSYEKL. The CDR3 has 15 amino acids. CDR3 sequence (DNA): TGCGCCAGCAGCCAAGATTGGCGGGGGAGGGCTGAAGCTTTCTTT. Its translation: CASSQDWRGRAEAFF.

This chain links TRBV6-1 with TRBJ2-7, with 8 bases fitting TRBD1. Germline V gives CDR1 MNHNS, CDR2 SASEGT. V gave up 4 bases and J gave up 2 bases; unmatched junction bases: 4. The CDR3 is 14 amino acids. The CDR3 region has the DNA TGTGCCAGCAGTGGAGGGACAGGACCCTACGAGCAGTACTTC. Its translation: CASSGGTGPYEQYF.

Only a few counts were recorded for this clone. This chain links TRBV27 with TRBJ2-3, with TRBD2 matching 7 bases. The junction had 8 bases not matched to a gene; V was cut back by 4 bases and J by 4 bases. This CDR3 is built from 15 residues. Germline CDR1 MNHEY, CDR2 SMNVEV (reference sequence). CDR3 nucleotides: TGTGCCAGCAGTTCGATTGGGGGGGTAGCAGATACGCAGTATTTT. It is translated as CASSSIGGVADTQYF.

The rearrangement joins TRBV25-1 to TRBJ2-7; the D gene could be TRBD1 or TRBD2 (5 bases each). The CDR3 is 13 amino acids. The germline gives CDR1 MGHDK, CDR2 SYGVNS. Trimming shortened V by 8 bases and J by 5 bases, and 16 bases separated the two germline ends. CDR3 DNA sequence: TGTGCCAGCGGCTCTATTATGGGGGACGAGCAGTACTTC. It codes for CASGSIMGDEQYF.

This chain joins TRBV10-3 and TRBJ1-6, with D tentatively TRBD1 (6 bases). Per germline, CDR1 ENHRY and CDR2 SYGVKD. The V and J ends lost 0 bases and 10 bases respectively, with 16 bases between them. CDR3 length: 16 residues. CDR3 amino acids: CAISESKAGAGSPLHF. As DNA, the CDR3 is TGTGCCATCAGTGAGTCGAAGGCAGGGGCTGGATCACCCCTCCACTTT.

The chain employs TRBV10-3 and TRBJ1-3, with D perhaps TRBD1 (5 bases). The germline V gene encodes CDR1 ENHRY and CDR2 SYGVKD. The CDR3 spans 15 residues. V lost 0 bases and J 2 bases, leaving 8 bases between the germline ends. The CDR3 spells CAISESGRAGNTIYF. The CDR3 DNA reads TGTGCCATCAGTGAGTCGGGCAGGGCTGGAAACACCATATATTTT.

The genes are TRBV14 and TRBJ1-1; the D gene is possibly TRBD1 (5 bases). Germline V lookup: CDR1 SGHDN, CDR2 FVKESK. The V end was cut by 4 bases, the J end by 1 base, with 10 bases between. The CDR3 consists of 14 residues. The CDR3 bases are TGTGCCAGCAGCCGTCCGGGGACGAACACTGAAGCTTTCTTT. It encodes CASSRPGTNTEAFF.

DNA for the CDR3: TGCGCCAGCAGCCAAGATCGTAACGGATATGGCTACACCTTC. Its protein product is CASSQDRNGYGYTF. The chain employs TRBV4-3 and TRBJ1-2; D is unclear. Trimming shortened V by 0 bases and J by 5 bases, and 10 bases separated the two germline ends. This CDR3 has 14 amino acids. From germline, CDR1 is LGHNA and CDR2 YSLEER.